The 3 T cell receptor beta chains below all came from one sample that was sequenced in a study of blood T cell repertoires in COVID-19. Profiled with immunoSEQ multiplex PCR; TCRdb holds only in-frame clones, not every one. The table records around 170,000 clones, 88% of them present only once. The sample taken for sequencing was peripheral blood. The receptors originated from a man between 60 and 75 years old with acute or convalescent COVID-19.

The chain recombines TRBV2 with TRBJ2-1, with 12 nucleotides matching TRBD2. This CDR3 comprises 14 residues. Germline V gives CDR1 SNHLY, CDR2 FYNNEI. The trim removed 6 bases at V and 9 bases at J, leaving 6 bases unmatched. CDR3 coding DNA: TGTGCCAGCAGGCAGCTAGCGGGAGGGGGTGAGCAGTTCTTC. This encodes CASRQLAGGGEQFF.

The rearrangement uses TRBV3-1 (or the pseudogene TRBV3-2) and TRBJ2-4, with 8 bases aligning to TRBD2. Germline CDR1 is LGHDT and CDR2 is YNNKEL (reference sequence). The CDR3 length is 15 residues. With 0 bases clipped from V and 12 bases from J, the junction kept 10 bases outside the gene matches. CDR3 coding DNA: TGTGCCAGCAGCCAAGATTTGAGCGGGGGAGGACATCAGTACTTC. Amino acid sequence: CASSQDLSGGGHQYF.

This clone was counted between two and nine times. The V and J genes are TRBV12-3 or TRBV12-4 and TRBJ2-3; tentatively, D is TRBD2 (5 bases). This CDR3 contains 13 residues. Trimming stripped 4 bases from V and 2 bases from J, with 7 bases between. Written as DNA, the CDR3 is TGTGCCAGCAGTTGGAGGACCACAGATACGCAGTATTTT. The encoded protein is CASSWRTTDTQYF.